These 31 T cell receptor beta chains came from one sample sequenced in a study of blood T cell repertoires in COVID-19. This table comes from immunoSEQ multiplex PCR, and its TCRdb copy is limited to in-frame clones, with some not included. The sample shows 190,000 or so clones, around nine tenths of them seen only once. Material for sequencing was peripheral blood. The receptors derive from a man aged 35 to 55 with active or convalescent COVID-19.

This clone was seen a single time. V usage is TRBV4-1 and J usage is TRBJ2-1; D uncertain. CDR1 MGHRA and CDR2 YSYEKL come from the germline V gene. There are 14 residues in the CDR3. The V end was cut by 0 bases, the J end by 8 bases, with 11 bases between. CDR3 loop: CASSQEALSYEQFF. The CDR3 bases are TGCGCCAGCAGCCAAGAGGCTTTGTCCTATGAGCAGTTCTTC.

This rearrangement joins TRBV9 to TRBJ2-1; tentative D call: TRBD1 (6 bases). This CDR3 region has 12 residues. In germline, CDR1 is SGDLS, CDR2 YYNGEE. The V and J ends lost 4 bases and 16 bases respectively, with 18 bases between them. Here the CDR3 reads CASSTQTGLVFF. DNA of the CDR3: TGTGCCAGCAGCACACAGACAGGTCTGGTATTCTTC.

CDR3 residues: CASSPLLEANTEAFF. In DNA form, the CDR3 reads TGCGCCAGCAGCCCCCTCCTCGAAGCGAACACTGAAGCTTTCTTT. The chain employs TRBV5-1 and TRBJ1-1; D is unresolved. This CDR3 has 15 amino acids. The V end lost 4 bases, the J end lost 1 base, and 14 bases lay between the germline ends. Germline V gene data show CDR1 as SGHRS and CDR2 as YFSETQ.

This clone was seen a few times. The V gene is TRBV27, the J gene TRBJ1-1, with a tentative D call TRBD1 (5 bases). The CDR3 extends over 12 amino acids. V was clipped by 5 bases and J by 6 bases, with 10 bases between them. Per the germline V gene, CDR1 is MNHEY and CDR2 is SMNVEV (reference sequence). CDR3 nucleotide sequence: TGTGCCAGCAGTACCGAAGGGGCTGAAGCTTTCTTT. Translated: CASSTEGAEAFF.

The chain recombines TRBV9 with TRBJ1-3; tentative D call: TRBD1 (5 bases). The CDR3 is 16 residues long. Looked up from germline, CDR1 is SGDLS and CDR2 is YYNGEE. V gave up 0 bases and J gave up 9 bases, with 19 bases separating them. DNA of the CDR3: TGTGCCAGCAGCGTAGCTACGGGGACTGATCTTGGCACCATATATTTT. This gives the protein CASSVATGTDLGTIYF.

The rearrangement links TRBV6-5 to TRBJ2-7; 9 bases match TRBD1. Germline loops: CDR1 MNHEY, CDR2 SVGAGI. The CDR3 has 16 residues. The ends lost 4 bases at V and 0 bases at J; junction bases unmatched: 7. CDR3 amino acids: CASSSLGTGPSYEQYF. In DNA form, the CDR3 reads TGTGCCAGCAGTTCCCTGGGGACAGGGCCCTCCTACGAGCAGTACTTC.

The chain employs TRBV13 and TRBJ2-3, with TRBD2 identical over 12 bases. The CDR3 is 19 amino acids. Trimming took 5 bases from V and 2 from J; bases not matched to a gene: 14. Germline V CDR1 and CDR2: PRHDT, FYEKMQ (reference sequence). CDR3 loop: CASSPKPNLAGGPTDTQYF. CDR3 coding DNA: TGTGCCAGCAGCCCTAAGCCTAACCTAGCGGGGGGGCCCACAGATACGCAGTATTTT.

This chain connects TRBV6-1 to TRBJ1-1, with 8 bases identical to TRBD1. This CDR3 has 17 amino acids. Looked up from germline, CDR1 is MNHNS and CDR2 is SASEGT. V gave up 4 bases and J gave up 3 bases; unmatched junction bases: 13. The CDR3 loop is CASSGGDRTHDDTEAFF. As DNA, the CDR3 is TGTGCCAGCAGTGGTGGGGACAGGACCCATGATGACACTGAAGCTTTCTTT.

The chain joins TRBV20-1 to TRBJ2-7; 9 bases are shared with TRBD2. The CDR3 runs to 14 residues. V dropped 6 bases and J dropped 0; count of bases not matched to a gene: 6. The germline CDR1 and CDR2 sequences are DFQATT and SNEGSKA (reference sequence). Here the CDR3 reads CSASGGLASYEQYF. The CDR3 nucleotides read TGCAGTGCGAGTGGGGGACTAGCCTCCTACGAGCAGTACTTC.

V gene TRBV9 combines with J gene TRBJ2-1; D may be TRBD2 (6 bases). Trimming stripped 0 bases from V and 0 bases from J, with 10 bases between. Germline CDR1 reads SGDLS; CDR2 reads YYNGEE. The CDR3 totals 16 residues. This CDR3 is CASSVGGGSSYNEQFF. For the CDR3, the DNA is TGTGCCAGCAGCGTAGGCGGAGGGAGCTCCTACAATGAGCAGTTCTTC. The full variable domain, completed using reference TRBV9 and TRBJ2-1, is DSGVTQTPKHLITATGQRVTLRCSPRSGDLSVYWYQQSLDQGLQFLIQYYNGEERAKGNILERFSAQQFPDLHSELNLSSLELGDSALYFCASSVGGGSSYNEQFFGPGTRLTVL.

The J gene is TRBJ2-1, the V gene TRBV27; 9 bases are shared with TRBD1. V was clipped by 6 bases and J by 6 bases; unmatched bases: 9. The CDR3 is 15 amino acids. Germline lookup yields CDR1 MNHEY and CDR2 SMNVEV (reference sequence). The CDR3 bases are TGTGCCAGCAGAAAAGGGACAGGGATCCCCAATGAGCAGTTCTTC. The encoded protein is CASRKGTGIPNEQFF.

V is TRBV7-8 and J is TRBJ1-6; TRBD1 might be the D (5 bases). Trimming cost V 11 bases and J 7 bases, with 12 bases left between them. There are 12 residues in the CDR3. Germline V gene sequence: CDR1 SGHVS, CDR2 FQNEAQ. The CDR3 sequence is CAGGTSNSPLHF. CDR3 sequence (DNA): TGTGCCGGGGGGACTTCGAATTCACCCCTCCACTTT.

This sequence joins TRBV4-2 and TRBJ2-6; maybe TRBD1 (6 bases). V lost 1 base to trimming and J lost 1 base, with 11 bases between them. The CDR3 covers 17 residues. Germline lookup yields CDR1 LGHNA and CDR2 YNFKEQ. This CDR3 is CASSQVPTGSGANVLTF. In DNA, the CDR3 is TGTGCCAGCAGCCAAGTACCCACAGGGTCTGGGGCCAACGTCCTGACTTTC.

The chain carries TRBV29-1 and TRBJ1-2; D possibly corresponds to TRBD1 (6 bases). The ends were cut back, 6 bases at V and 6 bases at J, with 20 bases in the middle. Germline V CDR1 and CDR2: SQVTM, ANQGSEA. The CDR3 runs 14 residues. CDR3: CSVESDRIGHGYTF. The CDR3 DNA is TGCAGCGTCGAGTCCGACAGGATAGGACATGGCTACACCTTC. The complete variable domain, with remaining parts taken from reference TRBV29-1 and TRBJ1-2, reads SAVISQKPSRDICQRGTSLTIQCQVDSQVTMMFWYRQQPGQSLTLIATANQGSEATYESGFVIDKFPISRPNLTFSTLTVSNMSPEDSSIYLCSVESDRIGHGYTFGSGTRLTVV.

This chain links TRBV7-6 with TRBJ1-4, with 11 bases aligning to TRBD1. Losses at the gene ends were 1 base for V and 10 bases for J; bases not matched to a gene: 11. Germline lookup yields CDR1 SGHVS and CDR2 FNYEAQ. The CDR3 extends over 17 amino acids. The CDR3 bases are TGTGCCAGCAGCTTAGAGGATATGGACAGGGGGCGCGGAAAACTGTTTTTT. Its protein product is CASSLEDMDRGRGKLFF.

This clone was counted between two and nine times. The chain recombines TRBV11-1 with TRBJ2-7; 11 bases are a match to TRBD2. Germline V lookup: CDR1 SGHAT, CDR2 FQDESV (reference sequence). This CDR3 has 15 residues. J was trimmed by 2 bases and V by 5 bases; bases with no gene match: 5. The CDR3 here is CASSPPGLAAYEQYF. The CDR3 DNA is TGTGCCAGCAGCCCACCGGGACTAGCGGCCTACGAGCAGTACTTC.

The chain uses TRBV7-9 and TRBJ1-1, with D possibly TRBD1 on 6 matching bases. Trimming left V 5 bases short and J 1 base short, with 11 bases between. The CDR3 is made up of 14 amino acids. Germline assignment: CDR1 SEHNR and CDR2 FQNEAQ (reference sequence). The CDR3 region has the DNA TGTGCCAGCAGCCGGGACACATCGAACACTGAAGCTTTCTTT. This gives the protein CASSRDTSNTEAFF.

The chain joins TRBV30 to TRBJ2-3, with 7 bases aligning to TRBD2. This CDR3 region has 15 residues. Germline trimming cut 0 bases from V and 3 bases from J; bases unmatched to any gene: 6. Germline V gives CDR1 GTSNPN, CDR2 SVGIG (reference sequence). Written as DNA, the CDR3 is TGTGCCTGGAGTGTACTTAATAGCGGGACAGATACGCAGTATTTT. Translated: CAWSVLNSGTDTQYF.

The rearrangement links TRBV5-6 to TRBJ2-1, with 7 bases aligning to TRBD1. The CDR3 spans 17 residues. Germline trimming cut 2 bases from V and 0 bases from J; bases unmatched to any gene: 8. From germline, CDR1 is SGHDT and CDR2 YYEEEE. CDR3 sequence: CASSLGLSGGSYNEQFF. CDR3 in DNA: TGTGCCAGCAGCTTAGGGTTATCAGGGGGCTCCTACAATGAGCAGTTCTTC.

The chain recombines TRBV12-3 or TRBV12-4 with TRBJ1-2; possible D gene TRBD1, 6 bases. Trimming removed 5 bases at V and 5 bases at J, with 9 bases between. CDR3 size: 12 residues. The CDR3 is CASSVQGYGYTF. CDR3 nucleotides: TGTGCCAGCAGTGTGCAGGGGTATGGCTACACCTTC.

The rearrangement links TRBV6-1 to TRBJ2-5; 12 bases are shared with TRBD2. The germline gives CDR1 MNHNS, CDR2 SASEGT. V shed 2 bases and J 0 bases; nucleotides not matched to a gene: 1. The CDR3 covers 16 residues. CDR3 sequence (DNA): TGTGCCAGCAGTGAACTAGCGGGGGGGCACCAAGAGACCCAGTACTTC. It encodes CASSELAGGHQETQYF.

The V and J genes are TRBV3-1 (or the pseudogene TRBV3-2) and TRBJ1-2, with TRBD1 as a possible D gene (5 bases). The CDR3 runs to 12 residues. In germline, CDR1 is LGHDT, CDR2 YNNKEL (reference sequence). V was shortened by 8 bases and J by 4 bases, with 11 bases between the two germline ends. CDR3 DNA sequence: TGTGCCAGCTCACGAGACAGCTATGGCTACACCTTC. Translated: CASSRDSYGYTF.

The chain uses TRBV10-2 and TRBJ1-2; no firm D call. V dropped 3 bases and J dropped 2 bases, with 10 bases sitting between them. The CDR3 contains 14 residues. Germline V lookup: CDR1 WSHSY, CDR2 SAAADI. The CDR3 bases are TGCGCCAGCAGTGAAATTAACCAGAACTATGGCTACACCTTC. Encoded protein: CASSEINQNYGYTF.

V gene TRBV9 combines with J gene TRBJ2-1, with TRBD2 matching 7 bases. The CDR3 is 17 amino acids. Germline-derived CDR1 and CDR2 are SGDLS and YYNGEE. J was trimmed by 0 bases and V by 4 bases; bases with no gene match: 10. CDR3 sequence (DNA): TGTGCCAGCAGCAGCGCGGGGGTCGATAGCTCCTACAATGAGCAGTTCTTC. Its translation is CASSSAGVDSSYNEQFF. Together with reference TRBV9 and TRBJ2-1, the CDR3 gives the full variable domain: DSGVTQTPKHLITATGQRVTLRCSPRSGDLSVYWYQQSLDQGLQFLIQYYNGEERAKGNILERFSAQQFPDLHSELNLSSLELGDSALYFCASSSAGVDSSYNEQFFGPGTRLTVL.

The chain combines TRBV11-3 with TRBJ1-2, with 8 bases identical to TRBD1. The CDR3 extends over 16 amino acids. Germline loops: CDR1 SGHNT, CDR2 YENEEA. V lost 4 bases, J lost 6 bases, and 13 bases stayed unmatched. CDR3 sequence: CASSWRQGPAGDGYTF. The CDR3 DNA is TGTGCCAGCAGCTGGAGACAGGGGCCCGCTGGGGATGGCTACACCTTC.

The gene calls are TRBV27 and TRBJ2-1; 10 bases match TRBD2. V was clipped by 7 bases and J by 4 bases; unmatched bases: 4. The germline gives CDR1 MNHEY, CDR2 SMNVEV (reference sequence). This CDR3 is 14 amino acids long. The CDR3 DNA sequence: TGTGCCAGCACCCAAGCGGGAGGGTACAATGAGCAGTTCTTC. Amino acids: CASTQAGGYNEQFF.

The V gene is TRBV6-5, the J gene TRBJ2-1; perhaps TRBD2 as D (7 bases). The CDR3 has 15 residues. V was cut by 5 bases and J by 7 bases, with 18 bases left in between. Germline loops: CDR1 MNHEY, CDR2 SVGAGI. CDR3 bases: TGTGCCAGCAGTCAGGGGCGGGGGTCACTGAATGAGCAGTTCTTC. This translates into CASSQGRGSLNEQFF.

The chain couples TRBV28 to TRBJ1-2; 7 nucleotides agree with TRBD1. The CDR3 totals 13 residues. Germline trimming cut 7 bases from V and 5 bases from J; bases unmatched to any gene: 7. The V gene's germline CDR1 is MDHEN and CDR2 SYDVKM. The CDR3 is CASTGGGAYGYTF. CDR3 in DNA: TGTGCCAGCACAGGAGGGGGCGCGTATGGCTACACCTTC.

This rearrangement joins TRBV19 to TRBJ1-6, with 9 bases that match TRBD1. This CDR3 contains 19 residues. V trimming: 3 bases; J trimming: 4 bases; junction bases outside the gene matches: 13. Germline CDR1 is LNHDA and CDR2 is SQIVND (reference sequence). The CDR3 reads CASSMSGTGPLMYNSPLHF. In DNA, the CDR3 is TGTGCCAGTAGTATGTCTGGGACAGGGCCGCTGATGTATAATTCACCCCTCCACTTT.

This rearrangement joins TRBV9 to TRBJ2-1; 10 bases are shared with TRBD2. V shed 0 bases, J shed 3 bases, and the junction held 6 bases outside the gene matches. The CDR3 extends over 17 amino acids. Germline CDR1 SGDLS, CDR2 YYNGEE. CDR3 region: CASSVAGASGSYNEQFF. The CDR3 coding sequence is TGTGCCAGCAGCGTAGCAGGGGCTAGCGGGAGCTACAATGAGCAGTTCTTC.

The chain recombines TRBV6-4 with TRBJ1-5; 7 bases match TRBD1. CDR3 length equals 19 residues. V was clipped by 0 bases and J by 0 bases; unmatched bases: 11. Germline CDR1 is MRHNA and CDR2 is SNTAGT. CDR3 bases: TGTGCCAGCAGTGACTCGAATCAGGGACAGCAAGATAGCAATCAGCCCCAGCATTTT. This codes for CASSDSNQGQQDSNQPQHF.